This paragraph reports one T cell receptor beta chain. What it binds is unknown. This sample is drawn from a study of shared clonotypes between healthy human individuals. General study points: Non-shared clonotypes showed lower generation probabilities than clonotypes common to all four donors. Investigators expected sequencing depth to affect clonotype sharing among donors.

The CDR3 sequence is 14 residues long. Per germline, CDR1 MNHNY and CDR2 SVGAGI (reference sequence). The ends lost 7 bases at V and 0 bases at J; junction bases unmatched: 1. Study processing details: From ImmunoSEQ came sequences covering only the junction and carrying no quality scores, so filtering differed. Using immunoSEQ multiplex PCR, the repertoire was profiled, and TCRdb retains in-frame clones only, with some absent. The V and J calls and the clone size are those of that table, but D and trimming were determined from the DNA. The repertoire includes approximately 2.5 million clones, 90% to 95% of them detected once, and about 0.13% sits in the top ten.

The TCR originated in a young man in good health. Material: naive CD4+ T cells sorted from blood. As to subset: CD45RA+ positively selected. The chain links TRBV6-6 to TRBJ2-3, with 10 bases aligning to TRBD2. The CDR3 nucleotides are TGTGCCAGCAAGCGGGGGGGGAGCACAGATACGCAGTATTTT. It codes for CASKRGGSTDTQYF.